The 32 T cell receptor beta chains below all came from one sample that was sequenced in a study of molecular identifiers for immune sequencing clone quantification. TCRdb called the PCR reads again in MiXCR, with one record for every CDR3 protein. The repertoire holds roughly 300,000 distinct CDR3 sequences, with 24% as singletons. The sample consisted of naive CD8+ T cells from blood, with Jurkat cell RNA spiked in. Subset in this sample: FACS-sorted CD8+CD4-CCR7+CD45RA+ naive T cells. These receptors all stem from a human donor in good health. Some libraries in this study had Jurkat cell RNA spiked in.

This rearrangement joins TRBV5-4 to TRBJ1-1, with D unclear. V dropped 5 bases and J dropped 4 bases, with 15 bases sitting between them. The CDR3 spans 14 residues. Germline CDR1 and CDR2: SGHNT and YYREEE (reference sequence). The chain's CDR3 is CASSERVTGTEAFF. The CDR3 nucleotides read TGTGCCAGCAGTGAACGGGTAACGGGCACTGAAGCTTTCTTT.

CDR3 amino acids: CSARDLGTSDTDTQYF. CDR3 DNA: TGCAGTGCTAGAGATCTGGGGACTAGCGACACAGATACGCAGTATTTT. This chain uses TRBV20-1 with TRBJ2-3; 10 positions match TRBD2. The CDR3 covers 16 residues. Germline assignment: CDR1 DFQATT and CDR2 SNEGSKA (reference sequence). V shed 0 bases and J 2 bases; nucleotides not matched to a gene: 5.

The CDR3 nucleotides read TGTGCCAGCTGGACAGTTTTTGGGGTAAAAAACATTCAGTACTTC. It translates to CASWTVFGVKNIQYF. The V call is TRBV13, the J call TRBJ2-4; weak D call: TRBD1 (6 bases). From germline, CDR1 is PRHDT and CDR2 FYEKMQ (reference sequence). The germline V and J ends were trimmed by 8 bases and 4 bases, with 18 bases remaining between them. The CDR3 runs 15 residues.

The rearrangement uses TRBV27 and TRBJ2-7, with TRBD1 matching over 7 bases. Losses at the gene ends were 5 bases for V and 5 bases for J; bases not matched to a gene: 6. The CDR3 consists of 13 residues. CDR1 and CDR2 from the germline V gene are MNHEY and SMNVEV (reference sequence). CDR3 coding DNA: TGTGCCAGCAGTCTACGACAGGGCCACGAGCAGTACTTC. Its protein product is CASSLRQGHEQYF.

This clonotype was recorded many times. The V and J genes are TRBV7-8 and TRBJ2-3; possibly TRBD1 for D (5 bases). Per the germline V gene, CDR1 is SGHVS and CDR2 is FQNEAQ. Trimming cost V 0 bases and J 1 base, with 17 bases left between them. The CDR3 loop spans 18 amino acids. CDR3 sequence (DNA): TGTGCCAGCAGCTTAGCCCCTCCTAGGGGATCGGGCACAGATACGCAGTATTTT. It translates to CASSLAPPRGSGTDTQYF.

The sample holds many counts of this clonotype. The CDR3 DNA is TGTGCTAGTGGTTTTTTAGCAGGTCTGCCCCAGCATTTT. Amino acids: CASGFLAGLPQHF. V and J are TRBV12-5 and TRBJ1-5; D is ambiguous. Deletions cut 3 bases from V and 9 bases from J, with 12 bases between. The CDR3 sequence is 13 residues long. The V gene's germline CDR1 is LGHNT and CDR2 FRNRAP. Together with reference TRBV12-5 and TRBJ1-5, the CDR3 gives the full variable domain: DARVTQTPRHKVTEMGQEVTMRCQPILGHNTVFWYRQTMMQGLELLAYFRNRAPLDDSGMPKDRFSAEMPDATLATLKIQPSEPRDSAVYFCASGFLAGLPQHFGDGTRLSIL.

About this clonotype: This CDR3 fails to terminate in the conserved phenylalanine or tryptophan, so it likely reflects a read error. The chain links TRBV20-1 to TRBJ2-7; 10 bases fit TRBD1. Germline-derived CDR1 and CDR2 are DFQATT and SNEGSKA (reference sequence). This CDR3 has 14 amino acids. With V trimmed by 6 bases and J by 4 bases, 9 bases remained unmatched. CDR3 in amino acids: CSATSRTGGYEQYL. CDR3 bases: TGCAGTGCCACCTCCCGGACAGGGGGTTACGAGCAGTACCTC.

V and J are TRBV5-1 and TRBJ2-7; 7 nucleotides agree with TRBD1. Germline V lookup: CDR1 SGHRS, CDR2 YFSETQ. The CDR3 consists of 14 residues. Trimming removed 0 bases from V and 8 bases from J; junction bases left unmatched: 8. The CDR3 sequence is CASSLVQGERQQYF. CDR3 DNA: TGCGCCAGCAGCTTGGTTCAGGGGGAGAGGCAGCAGTACTTC.

The chain is built from TRBV6-5 and TRBJ1-6, with D uncertain. Trimming left V 2 bases short and J 6 bases short, with 5 bases between. The CDR3 sequence is 13 residues long. Germline lookup yields CDR1 MNHEY and CDR2 SVGAGI. The CDR3 here is CASSYRSNSPLHF. The DNA for the CDR3 is TGTGCCAGCAGTTACAGGAGTAATTCACCCCTCCACTTT.

The sample holds many counts of this clonotype. The chain combines TRBV5-5 with TRBJ1-5; 7 nucleotides align to TRBD1. J gave up 6 bases and V 1 base, and 7 bases lay outside the gene matches. Germline V gene lookup returns CDR1 SGHKS and CDR2 YYEKEE (reference sequence). CDR3 length: 15 residues. Here the CDR3 reads CASSLNEGAGQPQHF. As DNA, the CDR3 is TGTGCCAGCAGCTTGAACGAGGGGGCAGGTCAGCCCCAGCATTTT. The full variable domain, in which reference TRBV5-5 and TRBJ1-5 provide the parts outside the CDR3, is DAGVTQSPTHLIKTRGQQVTLRCSPISGHKSVSWYQQVLGQGPQFIFQYYEKEERGRGNFPDRFSARQFPNYSSELNVNALLLGDSALYLCASSLNEGAGQPQHFGDGTRLSIL.

Note on this clonotype: A read error may explain this, as a much larger clone is one base away. The J gene is TRBJ2-3, the V gene TRBV7-9; 9 positions agree with TRBD2. The CDR3 contains 17 residues. The germline V gene encodes CDR1 SEHNR and CDR2 FQNEAQ (reference sequence). The CDR3 DNA reads TGTACCAGCAGACCGGGCCTTAGCGGGAGCACCACAGATACGCAGTATTTT. Translation: CTSRPGLSGSTTDTQYF. The variable domain in full, completed from reference TRBV7-9 and TRBJ2-3, reads DTGVSQNPRHKITKRGQNVTFRCDPISEHNRLYWYRQTLGQGPEFLTYFQNEAQLEKSRLLSDRFSAERPKGSFSTLEIQRTEQGDSAMYLCTSRPGLSGSTTDTQYFGPGTRLTVL.

This clonotype was counted ten times or more. The chain couples TRBV5-6 to TRBJ2-5, with D uncertain. This CDR3 has 14 amino acids. The germline gives CDR1 SGHDT, CDR2 YYEEEE. The ends were cut back, 2 bases at V and 4 bases at J, with 12 bases in the middle. The CDR3 DNA follows: TGTGCCAGCAGCTTAACCGAGTTAGCAGAGACCCAGTACTTC. Residues: CASSLTELAETQYF.

To note about this clonotype: The junction does not match germline at one end; this may be a read error. The gene calls are TRBV11-2 and TRBJ2-7; perhaps TRBD2 as D (5 bases). Germline CDR1 SGHAT, CDR2 FQNNGV. There are 13 residues in the CDR3. This CDR3 reads CVSSGLGFHEQYF. As DNA, the CDR3 is TGTGTCAGCAGCGGTTTGGGGTTCCACGAGCAGTACTTC.

The table lists this clonotype with many counts. The chain uses TRBV6-6 and TRBJ1-1, with a tentative D call TRBD1 (6 bases). This CDR3 has 13 amino acids. From germline, CDR1 is MNHNY and CDR2 SVGAGI (reference sequence). Trimming left V 11 bases short and J 0 bases short, with 13 bases between. The CDR3 reads CAAAGTLNTEAFF. CDR3 DNA: TGTGCCGCCGCGGGGACACTGAACACTGAAGCTTTCTTT.

The V call is TRBV4-3, the J call TRBJ1-4; D might be TRBD1 (5 bases). Germline CDR1 is LGHNA and CDR2 is YSLEER. The CDR3 sequence is 15 residues long. V dropped 0 bases and J dropped 2 bases, with 7 bases sitting between them. CDR3 DNA sequence: TGCGCCAGCAGCCAAGACGGGGGGACTAATGAAAAACTGTTTTTT. Translated, it gives CASSQDGGTNEKLFF.

The rearrangement joins TRBV30 to TRBJ2-7; a weak D match, TRBD2 (5 bases). V shed 5 bases and J shed 3 bases, with 8 bases lying between them. The CDR3 spans 11 residues. The germline V gene has CDR1 GTSNPN and CDR2 SVGIG (reference sequence). CDR3 nucleotides: TGTGCCTGGGCCCGGGGCTACGAGCAGTACTTC. This translates into CAWARGYEQYF.

Of note for this clonotype: A much more abundant neighbour one base away suggests this may be a read error. For the CDR3, the DNA is TGTGCCCGCAGCGGACCGGGACAGGGTTTGTTCGGGGAGCTGTTTTTT. Encoded protein: CARSGPGQGLFGELFF. This chain connects TRBV7-9 to TRBJ2-2; TRBD1 matches at 9 bases. From germline, CDR1 is SEHNR and CDR2 FQNEAQ (reference sequence). The CDR3 has 16 amino acids.

The chain has TRBV28 and TRBJ2-3; 13 positions agree with TRBD2. The CDR3 spans 16 residues. Per germline, CDR1 MDHEN and CDR2 SYDVKM. Unmatched junction bases numbered 8, after V lost 6 bases and J lost 5 bases. CDR3 residues: CASSSGLAGDEDTQYF. The CDR3 coding sequence is TGTGCCAGCAGCTCCGGACTAGCGGGAGATGAAGATACGCAGTATTTT.

The sample holds many counts of this clonotype. This rearrangement joins TRBV19 to TRBJ1-5; 9 bases are a match to TRBD1. This CDR3 spans 13 amino acids. Per germline, CDR1 LNHDA and CDR2 SQIVND (reference sequence). Losses at the gene ends were 5 bases for V and 6 bases for J; bases not matched to a gene: 2. This chain's CDR3 is CASSGQGSQPQHF. For the CDR3, the DNA is TGTGCCAGTAGTGGACAGGGGAGTCAGCCCCAGCATTTT.

The chain has TRBV2 and TRBJ1-5, with 9 positions matching TRBD1. In germline, CDR1 is SNHLY, CDR2 FYNNEI. The CDR3 consists of 16 residues. V shed 6 bases and J 2 bases; nucleotides not matched to a gene: 8. The CDR3: CASRRDREAGNQPQHF. The CDR3 coding sequence is TGTGCCAGCAGGAGGGACAGGGAGGCAGGCAATCAGCCCCAGCATTTT.

This clonotype was picked up many times. The genes are TRBV7-9 and TRBJ1-1; possible D gene TRBD1, 5 bases. V dropped 7 bases and J dropped 6 bases, with 21 bases sitting between them. The germline V gene has CDR1 SEHNR and CDR2 FQNEAQ (reference sequence). The CDR3 is made up of 15 amino acids. The CDR3 loop reads CASTLTFQGSPEAFF. The CDR3 bases are TGTGCCAGCACCCTCACATTCCAGGGTTCCCCTGAAGCTTTCTTT.

This clonotype was found many times. This chain joins TRBV9 and TRBJ2-7, with TRBD2 matching over 7 bases. Germline values: CDR1 SGDLS, CDR2 YYNGEE. The CDR3 extends over 14 amino acids. V lost 4 bases and J lost 2; bases outside the gene matches: 6. In DNA, the CDR3 is TGTGCCAGCAGCAAGCGGGACGGACCCTACGAGCAGTACTTC. This sequence encodes CASSKRDGPYEQYF.

The rearrangement joins TRBV11-2 to TRBJ2-1; no definite D call. This CDR3 is built from 15 residues. Per germline, CDR1 SGHAT and CDR2 FQNNGV. V lost 5 bases and J lost 1, with 12 bases in between. The CDR3 region is CASSAPDPSYNEQFF. As DNA, the CDR3 is TGTGCCAGCAGCGCACCGGATCCATCCTACAATGAGCAGTTCTTC.

The chain has TRBV12-3 or TRBV12-4 and TRBJ2-6, with 8 bases aligning to TRBD1. This CDR3 region has 18 residues. Trimming cost V 5 bases and J 1 base; bases outside gene matches: 10. Here the CDR3 reads CASSLARTGTSGANVLTF. The CDR3 coding sequence is TGTGCCAGCAGTCTCGCCAGGACAGGGACATCTGGGGCCAACGTCCTGACTTTC.

This clonotype came up many times. V gene TRBV5-1 combines with J gene TRBJ2-1; D not certain. The CDR3 spans 15 residues. From germline, CDR1 is SGHRS and CDR2 YFSETQ. V lost 4 bases and J 2 bases, leaving 13 bases between the germline ends. The CDR3 DNA sequence: TGCGCCAGCAGCAAAGAAGCGCCTACCTACAATGAGCAGTTCTTC. This sequence encodes CASSKEAPTYNEQFF.

Details on this clonotype: A read error may account for a junction end that differs from germline. The chain links TRBV4-1 to TRBJ2-7, with 8 bases lining up with TRBD1. Germline loops: CDR1 MGHRA, CDR2 YSYEKL. The CDR3 totals 15 residues. The DNA for the CDR3 is TGCGCCAGCAGCCAAACCGGGACAGGTGACTACCAGCAGTACTTC. Translated, it gives CASSQTGTGDYQQYF.

This clonotype showed up many times. The CDR3 DNA reads as TGCGCCAGCAGCCAAGAAACCCCGACGGGGACGAACACTGAAGCTTTCTTT. Amino acids: CASSQETPTGTNTEAFF. The rearrangement joins TRBV4-3 to TRBJ1-1; perhaps TRBD1 as D (5 bases). Trimming cost V 0 bases and J 1 base, with 15 bases left between them. Germline CDR1 LGHNA, CDR2 YSLEER. The CDR3 has 17 amino acids.

Worth noting for this clonotype: Being one base from a much bigger clone, this may be a read error. This sequence joins TRBV29-1 and TRBJ2-7, with D possibly being TRBD1 (7 bases). Germline CDR1 is SQVTM and CDR2 is ANQGSEA. CDR3 length: 13 amino acids. Trimming took off 7 bases at V and 9 bases at J, with 22 bases between the two ends. The DNA of the CDR3 is TGCAGCGGGGGGACTGCCGAAGGGGGCGGGCAGTACTTC. It is translated as CSGGTAEGGGQYF.

The sample holds a few counts of this clonotype. This rearrangement joins TRBV11-2 to TRBJ2-3; no clear D gene. Trimming pared 1 base from V and 5 bases from J, leaving 10 bases between. CDR1 is SGHAT and CDR2 is FQNNGV in the germline V gene. This CDR3 has 14 amino acids. CDR3 nucleotides: TGTGCCAGCAGCTTAGGGGGTTACAAAGATACGCAGTATTTT. Residues: CASSLGGYKDTQYF.

The table lists this clonotype with a few counts. The rearrangement joins TRBV7-9 to TRBJ2-3, with D uncertain. The length of the CDR3 is 16 residues. V shed 1 base and J shed 0 bases, with 11 bases lying between them. CDR1 is SEHNR, CDR2 FQNEAQ, per germline (reference sequence). DNA of the CDR3: TGTGCCAGCAGCTTAGAAAGGACGGAGAGCACAGATACGCAGTATTTT. Its translation: CASSLERTESTDTQYF.

Comment on this clonotype: This may arise from a read error, as a much more abundant clone is one base away. The chain couples TRBV7-9 to TRBJ1-1; no definite D call. The CDR3 runs to 16 residues. CDR1 is SEHNR, CDR2 FQNEAQ, per germline (reference sequence). V lost 1 base, J lost 5 bases, and 17 bases lay in between. CDR3 sequence (DNA): TGTGCCAGCAGCTTAGTTGGACGAACTATGACGACTGAAGCTTTCTTT. Protein sequence: CASSLVGRTMTTEAFF.

The CDR3 bases are TGTGCCAGCCAAAGTGTCTCTGGGGCCTACAATGAGCAGTTCTTC. Protein product: CASQSVSGAYNEQFF. This chain uses TRBV28 with TRBJ2-1; D ambiguous. Between the trimmed V and J ends, which lost 8 bases and 2 bases, there was a span of 16 bases. The CDR3 covers 15 residues. The germline CDR1 and CDR2 sequences are MDHEN and SYDVKM.